A selection of T cell receptor beta chains follows, all from one sample in a study of T cell changes during pregnancy in multiple sclerosis. Repertoires were generated with immunoSEQ multiplex PCR, while TCRdb's copy carries only in-frame clones and drops some. The sample yields 35,000 to 50,000 clones, 80% to 95% seen once. Specimen: CD4+ T cells from peripheral blood mononuclear cells, collected in the first trimester of pregnancy. All receptors derive from a female donor with multiple sclerosis, enrolled in a pregnancy study. CDR3s include the opening cysteine and the closing phenylalanine or tryptophan. The size of a clone is reported for some rows only, either as once, few or many, or as a class for expanded clones.

size: -
J: TRBJ1-3
V: TRBV4-2
CDR3: CASSSGTVGDTIYF

size: -
J: TRBJ2-7
V: TRBV6-6
CDR3: CASTSQTRLRSYEQYF

size: once
J: TRBJ2-3
V: TRBV5-6
CDR3: CASSLGTAATDTQYF

size: -
J: TRBJ1-4
V: TRBV29-1
CDR3: CSALPGGTGLEKLFF

size: -
J: TRBJ2-3
V: TRBV9
CDR3: CASSVVPSGHQSTDTQYF

size: -
J: TRBJ1-2
V: TRBV7-8
CDR3: CASKPLNYGYTF

size: -
J: TRBJ2-7
V: TRBV5-1
CDR3: CASSLGNRVSYEQYF

size: -
J: TRBJ2-1
V: TRBV28
CDR3: CASSLATAQFF

size: once
J: TRBJ2-7
V: TRBV7-2
CDR3: CASSLDGGGSPYEQYF

size: -
J: TRBJ1-3
V: TRBV7-2
CDR3: CATKGQGGTGNTIYF

size: -
J: TRBJ2-7
V: TRBV6-1
CDR3: CASSEQTVTYEQYF

size: -
J: TRBJ2-7
V: TRBV27
CDR3: CASRKEQGFYEQYF

size: -
J: TRBJ2-6
V: TRBV5-6
CDR3: CASSGGGWGANVLTF

size: -
J: TRBJ2-7
V: TRBV27
CDR3: CASSPRDRESQQYF

size: once
J: TRBJ2-7
V: TRBV29-1
CDR3: CSVGQGGEQYF

size: -
J: TRBJ2-6
V: TRBV5-1
CDR3: CASSFRDRGLSGANVLTF

size: -
J: TRBJ2-1
V: TRBV9
CDR3: CASSVGGVNEQFF

size: -
J: TRBJ1-2
V: TRBV9
CDR3: CASSSDRDYGYTF

size: -
J: TRBJ2-5
V: TRBV25-1
CDR3: CASRSRTGKETQYF

size: -
J: TRBJ1-2
V: TRBV19
CDR3: CASRAPGVGYGYTF

size: few
J: TRBJ1-5
V: TRBV6-6
CDR3: CASTKTGVNQPQHF

size: -
J: TRBJ2-7
V: TRBV28
CDR3: CASSPHTSGSWGEQYF

size: -
J: TRBJ2-5
V: TRBV5-4
CDR3: CASSLWSRQETQYF

size: -
J: TRBJ1-5
V: TRBV7-2
CDR3: CASSLTQGNQPQHF

size: -
J: TRBJ1-1
V: TRBV6-6
CDR3: CASSYSGQGRTEAFF

size: -
J: TRBJ2-6
V: TRBV6-8
CDR3: CASSYSRTTISGANVLTF

size: -
J: TRBJ2-1
V: TRBV25-1
CDR3: CASSLRQGAGLNEQFF

size: -
J: TRBJ1-1
V: TRBV19
CDR3: CASSSTGGNTEAFF

size: -
J: TRBJ2-1
V: TRBV28
CDR3: CASSTGGRIDNEQFF

size: -
J: TRBJ1-1
V: TRBV7-6
CDR3: CASSLERLSGTEAFF

size: once
J: TRBJ2-2
V: TRBV13
CDR3: CASSSGTSGNTGELFF

size: -
J: TRBJ2-2
V: TRBV18
CDR3: CASSPRLLGELFF

size: -
J: TRBJ2-3
V: TRBV29-1
CDR3: CSVEVAGFTDTQYF

size: -
J: TRBJ2-1
V: TRBV11-2
CDR3: CASSLSGGGGDEQFF

size: -
J: TRBJ2-5
V: TRBV19
CDR3: CASSILAGTETQYF

size: -
J: TRBJ2-7
V: TRBV28
CDR3: CASSLTGMVSYEQYF

size: -
J: TRBJ2-1
V: TRBV7-9
CDR3: CASSLEGQSDEQFF

size: -
J: TRBJ2-2
V: TRBV18
CDR3: CASSSLRAGGDSSNTGELFF

size: once
J: TRBJ2-7
V: TRBV28
CDR3: CATWDRAVYEQYF

size: -
J: TRBJ2-3
V: TRBV27
CDR3: CASRLAGGGTDTQYF

size: -
J: TRBJ1-2
V: TRBV29-1
CDR3: CSVPKQGAFNGYTF

size: -
J: TRBJ1-1
V: TRBV11-2
CDR3: CASNLQGVNTEAFF

size: -
J: TRBJ2-1
V: TRBV19
CDR3: CASRLAGVNEQFF

size: -
J: TRBJ1-1
V: TRBV5-1
CDR3: CASSLGQGYTEAFF

size: few
J: TRBJ2-2
V: TRBV27
CDR3: CASSLLGLAGGNTGELFF

size: -
J: TRBJ1-1
V: TRBV6-5
CDR3: CASSLSSLLTEAFF

size: -
J: TRBJ1-5
V: TRBV7-2
CDR3: CASSQTGQPPGNQPQHF

size: -
J: TRBJ2-7
V: TRBV27
CDR3: CASSSLGPGEQYF

size: few
J: TRBJ2-2
V: TRBV6-5
CDR3: CASSYSGTGGLFF

size: -
J: TRBJ1-3
V: TRBV15
CDR3: CATSSVRKAGSGNTIYF

size: few
J: TRBJ2-7
V: TRBV14
CDR3: CASSQARRARAYEQYF

size: -
J: TRBJ2-2
V: TRBV4-3
CDR3: CASSVAGLNTGELFF

size: -
J: TRBJ2-7
V: TRBV28
CDR3: CASSLSGGSVTYEQYF

size: -
J: TRBJ1-6
V: TRBV2
CDR3: CASSETVPSSYNSPLHF